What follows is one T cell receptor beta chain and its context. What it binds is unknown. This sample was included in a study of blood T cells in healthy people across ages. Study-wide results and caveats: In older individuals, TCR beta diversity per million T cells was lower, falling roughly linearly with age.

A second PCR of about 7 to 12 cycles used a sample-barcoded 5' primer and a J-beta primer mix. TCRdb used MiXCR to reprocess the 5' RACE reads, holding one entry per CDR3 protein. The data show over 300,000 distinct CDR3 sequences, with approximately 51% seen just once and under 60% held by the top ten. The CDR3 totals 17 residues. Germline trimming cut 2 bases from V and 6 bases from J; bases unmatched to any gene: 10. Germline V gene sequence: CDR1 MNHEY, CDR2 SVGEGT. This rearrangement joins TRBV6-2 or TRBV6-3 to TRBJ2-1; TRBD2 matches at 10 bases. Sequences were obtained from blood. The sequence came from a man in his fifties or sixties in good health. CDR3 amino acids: CASSYPSGSFRGNEQFF. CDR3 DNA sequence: TGTGCCAGCAGTTACCCTAGCGGGAGCTTTCGTGGCAATGAGCAGTTCTTC.